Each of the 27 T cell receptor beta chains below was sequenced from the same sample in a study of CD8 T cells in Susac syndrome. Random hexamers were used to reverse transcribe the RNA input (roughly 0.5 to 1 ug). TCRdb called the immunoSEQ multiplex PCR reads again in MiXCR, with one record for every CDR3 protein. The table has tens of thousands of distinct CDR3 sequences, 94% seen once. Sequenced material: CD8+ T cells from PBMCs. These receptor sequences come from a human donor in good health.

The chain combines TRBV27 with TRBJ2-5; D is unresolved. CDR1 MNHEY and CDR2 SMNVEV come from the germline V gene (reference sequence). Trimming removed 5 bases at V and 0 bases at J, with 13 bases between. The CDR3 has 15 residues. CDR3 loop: CASSGYPQNQETQYF. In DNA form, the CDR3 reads TGTGCCAGCAGTGGTTACCCTCAAAACCAAGAGACCCAGTACTTC.

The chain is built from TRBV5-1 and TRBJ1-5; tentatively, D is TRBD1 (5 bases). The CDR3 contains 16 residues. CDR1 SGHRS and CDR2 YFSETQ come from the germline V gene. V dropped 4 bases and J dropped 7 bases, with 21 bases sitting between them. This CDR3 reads CASSPGLGGAQQPQHF. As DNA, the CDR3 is TGCGCCAGCAGCCCGGGTTTGGGAGGGGCCCAACAGCCCCAGCATTTT.

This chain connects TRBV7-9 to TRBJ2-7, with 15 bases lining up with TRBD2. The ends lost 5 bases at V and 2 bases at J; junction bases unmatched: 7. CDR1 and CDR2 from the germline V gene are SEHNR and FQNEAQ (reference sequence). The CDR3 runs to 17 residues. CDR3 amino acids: CASSEGLAGGPAYEQYV. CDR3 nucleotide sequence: TGTGCCAGCAGCGAAGGACTAGCGGGAGGGCCGGCCTACGAGCAGTACGTC.

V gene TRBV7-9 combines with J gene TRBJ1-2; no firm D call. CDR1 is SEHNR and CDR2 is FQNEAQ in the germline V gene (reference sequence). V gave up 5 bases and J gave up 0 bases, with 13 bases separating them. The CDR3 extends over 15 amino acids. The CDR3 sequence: CASSASGSANYGYTF. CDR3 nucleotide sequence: TGTGCCAGCAGCGCATCGGGGTCAGCTAACTATGGCTACACCTTC.

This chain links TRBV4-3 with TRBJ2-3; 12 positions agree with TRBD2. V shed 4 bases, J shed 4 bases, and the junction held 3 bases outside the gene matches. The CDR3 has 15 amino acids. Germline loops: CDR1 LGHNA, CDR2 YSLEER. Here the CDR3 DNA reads TGCGCCAGCAGCCGACTAGCGGGGGCGCCAGATACGCAGTATTTT. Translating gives CASSRLAGAPDTQYF.

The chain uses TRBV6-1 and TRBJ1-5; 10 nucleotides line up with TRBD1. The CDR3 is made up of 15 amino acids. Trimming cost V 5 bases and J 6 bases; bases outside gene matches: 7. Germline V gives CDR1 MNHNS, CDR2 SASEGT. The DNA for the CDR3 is TGTGCCAGCAGTCCACGGACAGGGGGGAGTCAGCCCCAGCATTTT. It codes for CASSPRTGGSQPQHF.

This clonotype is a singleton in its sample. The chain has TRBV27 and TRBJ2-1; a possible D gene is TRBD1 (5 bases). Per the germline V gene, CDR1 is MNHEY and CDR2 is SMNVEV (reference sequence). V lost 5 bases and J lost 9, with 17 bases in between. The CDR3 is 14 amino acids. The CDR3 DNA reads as TGTGCCAGCAGTAGGGGATCGGAAGGTAGTGAGCAGTTCTTC. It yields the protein CASSRGSEGSEQFF.

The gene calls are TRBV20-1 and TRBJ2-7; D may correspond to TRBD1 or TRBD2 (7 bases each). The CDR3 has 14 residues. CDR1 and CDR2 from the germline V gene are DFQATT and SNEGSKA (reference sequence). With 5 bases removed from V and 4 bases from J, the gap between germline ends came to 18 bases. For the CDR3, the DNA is TGCAGTGCTTGCCCGCCAGGGGGGGGGTACGAGCAGTACGTC. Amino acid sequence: CSACPPGGGYEQYV.

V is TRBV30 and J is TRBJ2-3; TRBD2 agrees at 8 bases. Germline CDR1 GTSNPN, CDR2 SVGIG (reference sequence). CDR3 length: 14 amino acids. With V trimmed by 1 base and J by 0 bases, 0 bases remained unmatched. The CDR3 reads CAWSASGSTDTQYF. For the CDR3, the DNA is TGTGCCTGGAGTGCTAGCGGGAGCACAGATACGCAGTATTTT.

CDR3 loop: CASRPLAGGYNEQFF. CDR3 nucleotide sequence: TGTGCCAGTAGACCTCTAGCGGGGGGCTACAATGAGCAGTTCTTC. V is TRBV19 and J is TRBJ2-1; TRBD2 agrees at 11 bases. This CDR3 is 15 amino acids long. Germline values: CDR1 LNHDA, CDR2 SQIVND (reference sequence). The V gene end was trimmed by 6 bases and the J gene end by 3 bases; junction bases not matched to a gene: 4.

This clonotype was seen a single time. CDR3 loop: CATSDPDRGRRDTQYF. CDR3 in DNA: TGTGCCACCAGTGACCCGGACAGGGGGCGACGGGATACGCAGTATTTT. This chain joins TRBV24-1 and TRBJ2-3; the match to TRBD1 covers 11 bases. Trimming removed 4 bases from V and 6 bases from J; junction bases left unmatched: 8. The V gene's germline CDR1 is KGHDR and CDR2 SFDVKD. This CDR3 has 16 residues.

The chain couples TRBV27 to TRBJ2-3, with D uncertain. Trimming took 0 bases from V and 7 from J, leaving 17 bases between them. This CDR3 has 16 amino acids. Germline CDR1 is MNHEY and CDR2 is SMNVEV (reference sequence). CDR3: CASSLSKSGGRNTQYF. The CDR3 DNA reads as TGTGCCAGCAGTTTATCGAAATCGGGCGGACGAAATACGCAGTATTTT.

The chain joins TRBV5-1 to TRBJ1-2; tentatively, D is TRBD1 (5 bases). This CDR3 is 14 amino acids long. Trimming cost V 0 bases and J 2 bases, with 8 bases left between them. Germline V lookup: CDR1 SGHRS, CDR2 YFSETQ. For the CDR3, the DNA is TGCGCCAGCAGCTTGGGGGACGGAAACTATGGCTACACCTTC. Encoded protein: CASSLGDGNYGYTF.

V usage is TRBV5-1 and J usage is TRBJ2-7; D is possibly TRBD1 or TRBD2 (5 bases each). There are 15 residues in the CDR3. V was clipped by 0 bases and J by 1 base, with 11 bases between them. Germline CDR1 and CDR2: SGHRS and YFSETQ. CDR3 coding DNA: TGCGCCAGCAGCTTGGGCTGGGGGTCTTCCTACGAGCAGTACTTC. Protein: CASSLGWGSSYEQYF. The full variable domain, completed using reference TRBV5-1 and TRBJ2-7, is KAGVTQTPRYLIKTRGQQVTLSCSPISGHRSVSWYQQTPGQGLQFLFEYFSETQRNKGNFPGRFSGRQFSNSRSEMNVSTLELGDSALYLCASSLGWGSSYEQYFGPGTRLTVT.

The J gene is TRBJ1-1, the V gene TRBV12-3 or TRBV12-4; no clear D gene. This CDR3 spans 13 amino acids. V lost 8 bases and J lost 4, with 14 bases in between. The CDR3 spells CASSPGGFTEAFF. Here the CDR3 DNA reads TGTGCCAGCTCACCCGGCGGGTTCACTGAAGCTTTCTTT.

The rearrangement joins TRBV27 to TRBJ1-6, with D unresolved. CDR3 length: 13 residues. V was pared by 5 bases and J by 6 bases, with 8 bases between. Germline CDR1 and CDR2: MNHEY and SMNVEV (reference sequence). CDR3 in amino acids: CASSRDRNSPLHF. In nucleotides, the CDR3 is TGTGCCAGCAGTCGAGACCGTAATTCACCCCTCCACTTT.

The CDR3 sequence: CASSPATGGGELFF. The CDR3 nucleotides read TGCGCCAGCAGCCCCGCCACGGGGGGCGGGGAGCTGTTTTTT. This chain joins TRBV4-1 and TRBJ2-2; the match to TRBD2 covers 7 bases. With 4 bases clipped from V and 7 bases from J, the junction kept 6 bases outside the gene matches. This CDR3 has 14 residues. Germline V gene lookup returns CDR1 MGHRA and CDR2 YSYEKL.

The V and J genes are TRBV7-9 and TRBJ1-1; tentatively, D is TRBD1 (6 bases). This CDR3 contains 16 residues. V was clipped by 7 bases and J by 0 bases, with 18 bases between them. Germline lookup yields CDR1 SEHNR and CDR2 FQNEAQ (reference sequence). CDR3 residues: CASTRGGIRMNTEAFF. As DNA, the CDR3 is TGTGCCAGCACCCGAGGGGGGATACGGATGAACACTGAAGCTTTCTTT.

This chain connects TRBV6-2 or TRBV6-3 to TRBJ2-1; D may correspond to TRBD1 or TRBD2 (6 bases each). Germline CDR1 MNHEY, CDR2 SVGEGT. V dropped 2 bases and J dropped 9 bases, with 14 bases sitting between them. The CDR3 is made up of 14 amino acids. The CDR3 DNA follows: TGTGCCAGCAGTTACATGGGGGCGCGGGGTGAGCAGTTCTTC. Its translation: CASSYMGARGEQFF.

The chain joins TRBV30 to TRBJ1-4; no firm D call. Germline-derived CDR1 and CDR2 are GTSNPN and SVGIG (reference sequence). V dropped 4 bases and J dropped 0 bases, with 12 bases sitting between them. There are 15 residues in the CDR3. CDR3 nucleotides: TGTGCCTGGAAAGCCCAGATGGCAACTAATGAAAAACTGTTTTTT. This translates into CAWKAQMATNEKLFF.

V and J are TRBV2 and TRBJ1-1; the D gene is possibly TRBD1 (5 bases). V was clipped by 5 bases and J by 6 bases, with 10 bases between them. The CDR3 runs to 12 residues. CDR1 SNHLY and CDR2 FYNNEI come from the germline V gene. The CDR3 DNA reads TGTGCCAGCAGTTTTCCGGGACCTGAAGCTTTCTTT. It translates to CASSFPGPEAFF.

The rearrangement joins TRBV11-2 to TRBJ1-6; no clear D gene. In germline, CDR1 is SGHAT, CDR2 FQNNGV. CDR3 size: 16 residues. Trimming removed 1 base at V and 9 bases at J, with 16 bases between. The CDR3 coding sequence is TGTGCCAGCAGCTTAGCGGGGAGCGCTTGGGGTTCACCCCTCCACTTT. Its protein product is CASSLAGSAWGSPLHF.

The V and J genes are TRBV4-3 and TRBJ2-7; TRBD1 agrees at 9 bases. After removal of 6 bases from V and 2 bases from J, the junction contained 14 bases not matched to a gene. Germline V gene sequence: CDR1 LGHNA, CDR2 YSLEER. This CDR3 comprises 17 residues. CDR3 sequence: CASSHTGTGPFTYEQYF. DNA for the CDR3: TGCGCCAGCAGTCACACCGGGACAGGGCCCTTTACCTACGAGCAGTACTTC.

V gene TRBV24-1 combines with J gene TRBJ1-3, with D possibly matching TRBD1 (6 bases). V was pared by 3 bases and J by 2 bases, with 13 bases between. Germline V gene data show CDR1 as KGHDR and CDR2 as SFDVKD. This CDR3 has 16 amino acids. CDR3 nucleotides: TGTGCCACCAGTGATCCCCGGACAGAAACTGGAAACACCATATATTTT. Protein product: CATSDPRTETGNTIYF.

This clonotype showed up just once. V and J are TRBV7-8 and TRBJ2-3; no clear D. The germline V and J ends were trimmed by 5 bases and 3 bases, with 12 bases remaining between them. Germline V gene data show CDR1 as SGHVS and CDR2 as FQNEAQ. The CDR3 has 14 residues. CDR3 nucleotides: TGTGCCAGCAGCCCCCTGGACGGAACAGATACGCAGTATTTT. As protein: CASSPLDGTDTQYF.

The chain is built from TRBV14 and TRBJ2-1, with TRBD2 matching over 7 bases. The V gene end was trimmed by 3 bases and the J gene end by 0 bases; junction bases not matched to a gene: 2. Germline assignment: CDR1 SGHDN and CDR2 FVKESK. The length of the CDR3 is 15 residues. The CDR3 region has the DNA TGTGCCAGCAGCCATTCGGGGGGCTCCTACAATGAGCAGTTCTTC. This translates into CASSHSGGSYNEQFF.

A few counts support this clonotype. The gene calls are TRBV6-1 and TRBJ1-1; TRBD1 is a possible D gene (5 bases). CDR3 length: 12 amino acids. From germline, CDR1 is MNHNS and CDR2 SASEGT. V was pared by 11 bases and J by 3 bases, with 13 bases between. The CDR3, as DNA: TGTGCCCTTATGTCAGGGTACACTGAAGCTTTCTTT. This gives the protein CALMSGYTEAFF.